The 18 T cell receptor beta chains below were found in one sample sequenced in a study of response to subunit inactivated influenza vaccine. Via MiXCR, TCRdb re-called the RT-PCR reads, giving one row per CDR3 protein. The sample yields approximately 700,000 distinct CDR3 sequences, about 15% seen once. The source material was PBMCs from blood, sampled roughly 15 days before vaccination. These receptors came from a man aged 50-60 years who received an inactivated influenza vaccine.

This rearrangement joins TRBV4-3 to TRBJ1-6; D ambiguous. Trimming cost V 0 bases and J 2 bases, with 8 bases left between them. Per the germline V gene, CDR1 is LGHNA and CDR2 is YSLEER. The CDR3 length is 16 residues. CDR3 in DNA: TGCGCCAGCAGCCAAGAACTGTTACCCTATAATTCACCCCTCCACTTT. Translated: CASSQELLPYNSPLHF.

The chain couples TRBV10-3 to TRBJ2-5; D tentatively reads TRBD1 or TRBD2 (5 bases each). The CDR3 contains 16 residues. V shed 6 bases and J shed 1 base, with 18 bases lying between them. Germline V lookup: CDR1 ENHRY, CDR2 SYGVKD. CDR3 protein: CAIRPGTGNPQETQYF. CDR3 nucleotide sequence: TGTGCCATCAGGCCCGGGACGGGTAACCCCCAAGAGACCCAGTACTTC.

Note on this clonotype: A read error may account for a junction end that differs from germline. The CDR3 DNA is TGTGGCAGCAGCCCCGGGACAGAGGATCAGCCCCAGCATTTT. Its protein is CGSSPGTEDQPQHF. The chain links TRBV3-1 to TRBJ1-5; TRBD1 agrees at 7 bases. The CDR3 consists of 14 residues. Germline CDR1 LGHDT, CDR2 YNNKEL (reference sequence).

This chain joins TRBV20-1 and TRBJ2-2, with D tentatively TRBD2 (6 bases). V was trimmed by 3 bases and J by 8 bases, leaving 19 bases between them. CDR3 length: 15 amino acids. The germline gives CDR1 DFQATT, CDR2 SNEGSKA (reference sequence). CDR3 sequence: CSARGMEGPPGELFF. In DNA, the CDR3 is TGCAGTGCTAGGGGAATGGAGGGCCCTCCGGGGGAGCTGTTTTTT.

This clonotype has a handful of counts. V and J are TRBV10-3 and TRBJ2-5; TRBD1 matches at 7 bases. Germline V gene sequence: CDR1 ENHRY, CDR2 SYGVKD. Trimming cost V 6 bases and J 2 bases; bases outside gene matches: 9. The CDR3 is made up of 15 amino acids. The CDR3 loop reads CAISARGTEQETQYF. CDR3 DNA: TGTGCCATCAGCGCTCGAGGGACAGAGCAAGAGACCCAGTACTTC.

This sequence joins TRBV7-8 and TRBJ2-1; possibly TRBD2 for D (5 bases). Germline V lookup: CDR1 SGHVS, CDR2 FQNEAQ. This CDR3 contains 12 residues. V dropped 5 bases and J dropped 10 bases, with 12 bases sitting between them. The CDR3 nucleotides are TGTGCCAGCAGCCCGAAAAAGCGGGAGCAGTTCTTC. Translation: CASSPKKREQFF.

In DNA, the CDR3 is TGTGCCATCACAGCTAGCGGGGGCCTCCCCTACGAGCAGTACTTC. It encodes CAITASGGLPYEQYF. The genes are TRBV10-3 and TRBJ2-7; 10 bases map to TRBD2. Germline CDR1 reads ENHRY; CDR2 reads SYGVKD. Germline trimming cut 7 bases from V and 2 bases from J; bases unmatched to any gene: 8. CDR3 length: 15 amino acids.

This clonotype was observed a handful of times. V is TRBV12-3 or TRBV12-4 and J is TRBJ2-1; a possible D gene is TRBD2 (6 bases). The CDR3 is 14 residues long. The germline V and J ends were trimmed by 7 bases and 4 bases, with 14 bases remaining between them. The CDR3 DNA sequence: TGTGCCAGCACCAGGAGGGCTCGATACAATGAGCAGTTCTTC. It is translated as CASTRRARYNEQFF.

There are many counts of this clonotype. The chain uses TRBV12-3 or TRBV12-4 and TRBJ2-4; maybe TRBD2 (5 bases). The CDR3 length is 14 residues. V dropped 6 bases and J dropped 3 bases, with 12 bases sitting between them. CDR3 region: CASSSYRDKNIQYF. The CDR3 nucleotides are TGTGCCAGCAGCTCATACCGGGACAAAAACATTCAGTACTTC.

This chain joins TRBV11-2 and TRBJ2-1; 8 positions match TRBD2. V gave up 5 bases and J gave up 7 bases; unmatched junction bases: 10. CDR1 and CDR2 (germline): SGHAT, FQNNGV. This CDR3 has 15 residues. CDR3 nucleotides: TGTGCCAGCAGCGTTCCCGGGGGGGCGAGTAATGAGCAGTTCTTC. It encodes CASSVPGGASNEQFF.

This clonotype occurred a few times. The genes are TRBV28 and TRBJ2-2; no firm D call. Germline V lookup: CDR1 MDHEN, CDR2 SYDVKM. Deletions cut 5 bases from V and 6 bases from J, with 10 bases between. CDR3 length: 13 residues. CDR3 bases: TGTGCCAGCAGTGTCCTCGGGCCCGGGGAGCTGTTTTTT. Its protein is CASSVLGPGELFF.

This clonotype was seen a handful of times. The J gene is TRBJ2-6, the V gene TRBV28; D is uncertain. Deletions cut 5 bases from V and 0 bases from J, with 8 bases between. The CDR3 runs 15 residues. Germline CDR1 is MDHEN and CDR2 is SYDVKM. CDR3 nucleotides: TGTGCCAGCAGTCTCCAGAGCTCTGGGGCCAACGTCCTGACTTTC. Amino acids: CASSLQSSGANVLTF. The whole variable domain, remainder taken from reference TRBV28 and TRBJ2-6, is DVKVTQSSRYLVKRTGEKVFLECVQDMDHENMFWYRQDPGLGLRLIYFSYDVKMKEKGDIPEGYSVSREKKERFSLILESASTNQTSMYLCASSLQSSGANVLTFGAGSRLTVL.

In this sample, this clonotype turned up a few times. This chain uses TRBV4-2 with TRBJ2-5; D may be TRBD2 (6 bases). V gave up 2 bases and J gave up 0 bases, with 13 bases separating them. This CDR3 comprises 16 residues. Per the germline V gene, CDR1 is LGHNA and CDR2 is YNFKEQ. The CDR3 sequence is CASSQLLGGDQETQYF. The CDR3 region has the DNA TGTGCCAGCAGCCAACTCCTCGGCGGGGACCAAGAGACCCAGTACTTC.

This clonotype turned up a few times. This rearrangement joins TRBV4-2 to TRBJ2-3, with TRBD2 matching over 11 bases. The CDR3 has 16 amino acids. V lost 1 base to trimming and J lost 2 bases; unmatched junction nucleotides: 2. Germline V CDR1 and CDR2: LGHNA, YNFKEQ. This chain's CDR3 is CASSQGTSGYTDTQYF. The CDR3 DNA follows: TGTGCCAGCAGCCAAGGGACTAGCGGGTACACAGATACGCAGTATTTT.

The rearrangement joins TRBV29-1 to TRBJ2-5; no firm D call. Germline CDR1 reads SQVTM; CDR2 reads ANQGSEA. Trimming shortened V by 6 bases and J by 2 bases, and 22 bases separated the two germline ends. There are 16 residues in the CDR3. The CDR3 reads CSVAEPGGVGQETQYF. CDR3 sequence (DNA): TGCAGCGTGGCCGAACCCGGCGGAGTCGGGCAAGAGACCCAGTACTTC.

Ten or more counts support this clonotype. The J gene is TRBJ1-6, the V gene TRBV20-1; the match to TRBD1 covers 7 bases. Germline trimming cut 0 bases from V and 9 bases from J; bases unmatched to any gene: 8. CDR1 DFQATT and CDR2 SNEGSKA come from the germline V gene (reference sequence). The CDR3 length is 15 residues. The CDR3 bases are TGCAGTGCTAGAGATTTAGGGGGCTCTGTTTCACCCCTCCACTTT. This gives the protein CSARDLGGSVSPLHF.

This clonotype was counted between two and nine times. The rearrangement joins TRBV6-1 to TRBJ2-2; a possible D gene is TRBD2 (5 bases). Trimming cost V 2 bases and J 4 bases, with 14 bases left between them. CDR1 and CDR2 (germline): MNHNS, SASEGT. The CDR3 sequence is 16 residues long. CDR3 sequence: CASSELWDAGTGELFF. The CDR3 DNA follows: TGTGCCAGCAGTGAATTATGGGATGCGGGCACCGGGGAGCTGTTTTTT.

The chain recombines TRBV3-1 with TRBJ2-2; the match to TRBD1 covers 10 bases. CDR1 and CDR2 from the germline V gene are LGHDT and YNNKEL (reference sequence). V shed 5 bases, J shed 3 bases, and the junction held 9 bases outside the gene matches. CDR3 length: 17 amino acids. The CDR3 sequence is CASSGSPGTGDTGELFF. The CDR3 nucleotides read TGTGCCAGCAGCGGAAGCCCTGGGACAGGGGACACCGGGGAGCTGTTTTTT.